This paragraph covers one T cell receptor beta chain sequence. Antigen unknown. This sample was included in a study of cytomegalovirus exposure and HLA in healthy donors. Study observations and caveats: 150 or so TCR beta chains were listed as cytomegalovirus-associated. Likely technical artifact: a cluster of highly shared sequence variants.

Primers: 60 Vbeta forward and 13 Jbeta reverse. Authors' data handling: Unique TCR beta chains numbered 60 million to 100 million in a later analysis, with around 11 million shared. Produced via immunoSEQ multiplex PCR; TCRdb's table is partial and in-frame only. V and J calls and clone size are copied from that table; D and trimming were computed from the DNA. The data hold approximately 150,000 clones, with 65% to 85% observed a single time. Germline V gives CDR1 MGHRA, CDR2 YSYEKL. V was pared by 2 bases and J by 0 bases, with 11 bases between. CDR3 length: 16 residues. The specimen sequenced was PBMCs. The chain combines TRBV4-1 with TRBJ1-3, with D possibly TRBD1 on 5 matching bases. The receptor was derived from a man aged 55 to 70 in good health and CMV-seronegative. The CDR3 protein is CASSQQSGASGNTIYF. DNA for the CDR3: TGCGCCAGCAGCCAACAGAGTGGGGCCTCTGGAAACACCATATATTTT.